This T cell receptor (beta chain) was identified during a study of blood T cell repertoires in COVID-19. Study as a whole: Collection of acute and convalescent COVID-19 samples took place in the United States, Italy and Spain. The analysed material was cDNA or gDNA that came from T cells, B-cell-depleted T cells, or PBMCs.

The CDR3 extends over 14 amino acids. Germline values: CDR1 KGHSH, CDR2 LQKENI. J lost 7 bases, V lost 3 bases, and 3 bases had no gene match. Authors' methods: Reference gene primer amplification gave estimated nucleated cell counts. Measured with immunoSEQ multiplex PCR; TCRdb has only the in-frame clones, and not every one. That table is the source of V, J and clone size, and D and trimming were worked out from the DNA. The profile covers 250,000 to 350,000 clones, with roughly 90% appearing a single time and roughly 0.8% taken by the ten largest. The sequence was obtained from a man younger than 45 with acute or convalescent COVID-19. V gene TRBV18 combines with J gene TRBJ1-6; 7 bases match TRBD1. The source material was peripheral blood. The CDR3 sequence is CASSPARGNSPLHF. In nucleotides, the CDR3 is TGTGCCAGCTCACCTGCCAGGGGGAATTCACCCCTCCACTTT.